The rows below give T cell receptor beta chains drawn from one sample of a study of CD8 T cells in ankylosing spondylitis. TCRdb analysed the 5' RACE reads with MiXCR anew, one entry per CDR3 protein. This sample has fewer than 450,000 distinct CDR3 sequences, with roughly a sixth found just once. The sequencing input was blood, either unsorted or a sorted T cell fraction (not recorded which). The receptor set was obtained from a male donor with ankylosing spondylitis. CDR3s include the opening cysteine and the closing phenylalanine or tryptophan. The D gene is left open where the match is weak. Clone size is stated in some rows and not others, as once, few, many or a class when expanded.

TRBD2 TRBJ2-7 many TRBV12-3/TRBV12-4 TGTGCCAGCAGCTATCGACTAGCGGGAGCCTCCTACGAGCAGTACTTC CASSYRLAGASYEQYF
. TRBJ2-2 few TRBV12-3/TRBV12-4 TGTGCCAGCTTCCCCCCCCCGGGCCTATCGAGGACCGGGGAGCTGTTTTTT CASFPPPGLSRTGELFF
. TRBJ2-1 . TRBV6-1 TGTGCCAGCACCCTCATTATCAGCTCCTACAATGAGCAGTTCTTC CASTLIISSYNEQFF
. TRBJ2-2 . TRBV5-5 TGTGCCAGCAGCTTGGACCCCACCGGGGAGCTGTTTTTT CASSLDPTGELFF
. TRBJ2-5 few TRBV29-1 TGCAGCGTTGCGGAAGGGGCAGAGACCCAGTACTTC CSVAEGAETQYF
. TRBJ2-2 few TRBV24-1 TGTGCCACCAGTGATCCTGCTTGGCGAGAGAACACCGGGGAGCTGTTTTTT CATSDPAWRENTGELFF
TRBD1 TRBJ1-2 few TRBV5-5 TGTGCCAGCAGCCACGGACAGGAAAACTATGGCTACACCTTC CASSHGQENYGYTF
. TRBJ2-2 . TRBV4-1 TGCGCCAGCAGCCCCCGGGGGACAGCGAACACCGGGGAGCTGTTTTTT CASSPRGTANTGELFF
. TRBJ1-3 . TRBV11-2 TGTGCCAGCAGCTTAGATCCCGGACGGCAGGGAAACACCATATATTTT CASSLDPGRQGNTIYF
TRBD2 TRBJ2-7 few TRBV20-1 TGCAGTGCTCAGACTAGCGGGAGCTCCTACGAGCAGTACTTC CSAQTSGSSYEQYF
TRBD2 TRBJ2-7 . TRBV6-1 TGTGCCAGCAGCCCCTGGACTAGCGGCTCCTACGAGCAGTACTTC CASSPWTSGSYEQYF
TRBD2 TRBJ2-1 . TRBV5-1 TGCGCCAGCAGCTTAACTAGCGGAGACAATGAGCAGTTCTTC CASSLTSGDNEQFF
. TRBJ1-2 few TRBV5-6 TGTGCCAGCAGCTTGGAGCGTTTGAGGGGAACCCGTTGGGGCTACACCTTC CASSLERLRGTRWGYTF
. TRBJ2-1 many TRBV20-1 TGCAGTGCTATACTTTCCCTAAATGAGCAGTTCTTC CSAILSLNEQFF
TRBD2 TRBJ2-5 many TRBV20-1 TGCAGTGCTAAGCTAGCGGGCCCTCGAGGGGAGACCCAGTACTTC CSAKLAGPRGETQYF
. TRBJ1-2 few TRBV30 TGTGCCTGGAGTGAAGGGCGGGGCTACACCTTC CAWSEGRGYTF
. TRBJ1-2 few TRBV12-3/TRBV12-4 TGTGCCAGCAGTTTTTACAACTATGGCTACACCTTC CASSFYNYGYTF
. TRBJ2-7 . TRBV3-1 TGTGCCAGCAGCCAGCAGGGGCCCTACGAGCAGTACTTC CASSQQGPYEQYF
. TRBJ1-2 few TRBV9 TGTGCCAGCAGCGTAGGCGAGGTGGTACATGGCTACACCTTC CASSVGEVVHGYTF
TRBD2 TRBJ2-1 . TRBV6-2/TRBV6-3 TGTGCCACCGCGGCCCCAGCGGGACCCTTTTGGAATGAGCAGTTCTTC CATAAPAGPFWNEQFF
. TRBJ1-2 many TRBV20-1 TGCAGTGCTGTAAGAACGGACCGGCAATCTGGCTACACCTTC CSAVRTDRQSGYTF
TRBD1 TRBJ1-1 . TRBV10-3 TGTGCCATCAGGCCCAGGGGGCCTACTGAAGCTTTCTTT CAIRPRGPTEAFF
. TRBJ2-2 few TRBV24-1 TGTGCCACCGCGGGAACTACCACCGGGGAGCTGTTTTTT CATAGTTTGELFF
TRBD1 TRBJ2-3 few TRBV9 TGTGCCAGCAGCGTAAAGGGACAGGGTCCCACAGATACGCAGTATTTT CASSVKGQGPTDTQYF
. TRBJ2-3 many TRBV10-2 TGCGCCAGCATGCGGGGAATCGGACTTCCCACAGATACGCAGTATTTT CASMRGIGLPTDTQYF
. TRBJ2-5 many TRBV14 TGTGCCAGCAGCCACTACGGGAATTTACACGAGACCCAGTACTTC CASSHYGNLHETQYF
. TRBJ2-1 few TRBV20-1 TGCAGTGCTAGTTTTAGTCAAAGCTCCTACAATGAGCAGTTCTTC CSASFSQSSYNEQFF
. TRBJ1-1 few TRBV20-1 TGCAGTGCTACGTTGGTGAACACTGAAGCTTTCTTT CSATLVNTEAFF
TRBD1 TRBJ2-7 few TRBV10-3 TGTGCCATCTCTGCCCACAGGGGCAGCGAGCAGTACTTC CAISAHRGSEQYF
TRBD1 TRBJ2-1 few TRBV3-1 TGTGCCAGCAGCCAACGCTCCGGGACAGGGTTAAATGAGCAGTTCTTC CASSQRSGTGLNEQFF
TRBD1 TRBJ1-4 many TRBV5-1 TGCGCCAGCAGCTCGGGACAGCCTAATGAAAAACTGTTTTTT CASSSGQPNEKLFF
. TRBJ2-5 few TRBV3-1 TGTGCCAGCGGGCCCTTCGTGAGAAAATTGGACTTC CASGPFVRKLDF
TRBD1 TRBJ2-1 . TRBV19 TGTGCCAGTAGTCTTCCCGGGACAGGGGGCTTGAGGCAGTTCTTC CASSLPGTGGLRQFF
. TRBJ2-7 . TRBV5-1 TGCGCCAGCAGCTTGGTATCGGGCAGGGAATACGAGCAGTACTTC CASSLVSGREYEQYF
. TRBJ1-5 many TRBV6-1 TGTGCCAGCAGTCCCGGGACTTCTCGGGTGTATCAGCCCCAGCATTTT CASSPGTSRVYQPQHF
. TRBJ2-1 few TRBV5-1 TGCGCCAGCAGCTTGGACGGCCCCTCCTACAATGAGCAGTTCTTC CASSLDGPSYNEQFF
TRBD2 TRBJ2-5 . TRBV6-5 TGTGCCAGCAGTTCTGTAGCGGGGGCCAGGGGAGAGACCCAGTACTTC CASSSVAGARGETQYF
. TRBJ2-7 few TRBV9 TGTGCCAGCAGCGTAGAGGAGGGACCATCCTACGAGCAGTACTTC CASSVEEGPSYEQYF
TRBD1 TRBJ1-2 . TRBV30 TGTGCCTGGAGGCCCCCCGGGACAGCAGGCTACACCTTC CAWRPPGTAGYTF